A single sample gave rise to the 28 T cell receptor beta chains below, sequenced in a study of blood T cell repertoires in COVID-19. The protocol was immunoSEQ multiplex PCR, while the TCRdb copy is restricted to in-frame clones and leaves out a portion. The sample holds about 80,000 clones; about 80% are singletons and the top ten take 10% to 15%. Sequencing was done on a sample of peripheral blood. The receptors were sampled from a human donor in a cohort sampled during active COVID-19.

V and J are TRBV11-1 and TRBJ1-2; TRBD1 aligns across 7 bases. V lost 5 bases and J lost 7; bases outside the gene matches: 7. This CDR3 is 13 amino acids long. The germline V gene encodes CDR1 SGHAT and CDR2 FQDESV (reference sequence). The CDR3 spells CASSRWDSTGYTF. CDR3 bases: TGTGCCAGCAGCAGATGGGACAGTACTGGCTACACCTTC.

CDR3 coding DNA: TGTGCCAGTAACCCGACAGGGACTTCGAACACTGAAGCTTTCTTT. The encoded protein is CASNPTGTSNTEAFF. The rearrangement joins TRBV19 to TRBJ1-1; 7 nucleotides match TRBD1. Looked up from germline, CDR1 is LNHDA and CDR2 is SQIVND (reference sequence). J gave up 1 base and V 7 bases, and 9 bases lay outside the gene matches. There are 15 residues in the CDR3.

V gene TRBV5-1 combines with J gene TRBJ1-2; 8 positions agree with TRBD1. J lost 8 bases, V lost 2 bases, and 11 bases had no gene match. Germline V gene lookup returns CDR1 SGHRS and CDR2 YFSETQ. The CDR3 spans 15 residues. The CDR3 region has the DNA TGCGCCAGCAGCTTAGGGACAGGTAACGCGATCGGCTACACCTTC. The encoded protein is CASSLGTGNAIGYTF.

The chain has TRBV4-2 and TRBJ2-6, with a weak D call TRBD2 (6 bases). This CDR3 has 16 amino acids. Trimming pared 4 bases from V and 0 bases from J, leaving 10 bases between. CDR1 LGHNA and CDR2 YNFKEQ come from the germline V gene. The CDR3 sequence is CASSPGGTSGANVLTF. CDR3 nucleotides: TGTGCCAGCAGCCCTGGCGGGACCTCTGGGGCCAACGTCCTGACTTTC.

This chain uses TRBV18 with TRBJ1-6; D is possibly TRBD1 (6 bases). This CDR3 spans 17 amino acids. Per the germline V gene, CDR1 is KGHSH and CDR2 is LQKENI. Between the trimmed V and J ends, which lost 3 bases and 7 bases, there was a span of 19 bases. CDR3 protein: CASSPQNTYRVNSPLHF. CDR3 nucleotides: TGTGCCAGCTCACCTCAAAATACATACAGGGTAAATTCACCCCTCCACTTT.

CDR3 coding DNA: TGTGCCAGCAGTCTCGGGGGTGCTAATGAAAAACTGTTTTTT. The encoded protein is CASSLGGANEKLFF. This sequence joins TRBV28 and TRBJ1-4, with D maybe TRBD1 (5 bases). Germline values: CDR1 MDHEN, CDR2 SYDVKM. V lost 5 bases and J lost 3, with 10 bases in between. The length of the CDR3 is 14 residues.

V usage is TRBV6-5 and J usage is TRBJ2-3; TRBD2 might be the D (5 bases). Germline V gene lookup returns CDR1 MNHEY and CDR2 SVGAGI. The CDR3 loop spans 15 amino acids. V was shortened by 5 bases and J by 0 bases, with 12 bases between the two germline ends. The DNA of the CDR3 is TGTGCCAGCAGTATCCGAGGGTTTAGCACAGATACGCAGTATTTT. It yields the protein CASSIRGFSTDTQYF.

This clone showed up just once. The rearrangement uses TRBV7-9 and TRBJ2-2; 7 bases are shared with TRBD1. Germline CDR1 SEHNR, CDR2 FQNEAQ (reference sequence). Trimming cost V 1 base and J 3 bases; bases outside gene matches: 5. This CDR3 contains 16 residues. The CDR3 reads CASSLVQGVDTGELFF. The DNA of the CDR3 is TGTGCCAGCAGCTTAGTGCAGGGGGTAGACACCGGGGAGCTGTTTTTT.

The chain couples TRBV19 to TRBJ2-4; TRBD1 aligns across 10 bases. This CDR3 is 18 amino acids long. After removal of 5 bases from V and 0 bases from J, the junction contained 10 bases not matched to a gene. Germline V gene data show CDR1 as LNHDA and CDR2 as SQIVND (reference sequence). The CDR3 reads CASSSWTGGSLAKNIQYF. The CDR3 bases are TGTGCCAGTAGTTCCTGGACAGGGGGGAGCTTAGCCAAAAACATTCAGTACTTC.

V is TRBV15 and J is TRBJ2-1; TRBD2 matches at 9 bases. V dropped 5 bases and J dropped 3; count of bases not matched to a gene: 11. CDR3 size: 17 residues. Looked up from germline, CDR1 is LNHNV and CDR2 is YYDKDF (reference sequence). Here the CDR3 reads CATSGGGLAGSYNEQFF. The CDR3, as DNA: TGTGCCACCAGCGGGGGAGGGCTAGCGGGGAGCTACAATGAGCAGTTCTTC.

J is TRBJ1-2 and V is TRBV18; 8 bases align to TRBD1. The CDR3 runs to 14 residues. Germline-derived CDR1 and CDR2 are KGHSH and LQKENI. With V trimmed by 6 bases and J by 4 bases, 7 bases remained unmatched. The CDR3 protein is CASSPGQGPYGYTF. The CDR3 DNA reads as TGTGCCAGCTCCCCAGGACAGGGACCCTATGGCTACACCTTC. Complete variable domain (other parts from reference TRBV18 and TRBJ1-2): NAGVMQNPRHLVRRRGQEARLRCSPMKGHSHVYWYRQLPEEGLKFMVYLQKENIIDESGMPKERFSAEFPKEGPSILRIQQVVRGDSAAYFCASSPGQGPYGYTFGSGTRLTVV.

The chain combines TRBV3-1 (or the pseudogene TRBV3-2) with TRBJ2-5; D call uncertain. The V and J ends lost 4 bases and 7 bases respectively, with 10 bases between them. The CDR3 is 12 residues long. Germline lookup yields CDR1 LGHDT and CDR2 YNNKEL (reference sequence). The CDR3: CASSPSLGTQYF. For the CDR3, the DNA is TGTGCCAGCAGCCCTAGTTTGGGGACCCAGTACTTC.

This sequence joins TRBV19 and TRBJ2-3, with 7 positions matching TRBD1. With 6 bases clipped from V and 7 bases from J, the junction kept 4 bases outside the gene matches. Germline-derived CDR1 and CDR2 are LNHDA and SQIVND (reference sequence). This CDR3 has 12 residues. CDR3 amino acids: CASRHRGHTQYF. CDR3 nucleotide sequence: TGTGCCAGTAGACACAGGGGCCATACGCAGTATTTT.

The chain uses TRBV4-1 and TRBJ1-4; TRBD1 matches at 7 bases. In germline, CDR1 is MGHRA, CDR2 YSYEKL. V lost 2 bases and J lost 8; bases outside the gene matches: 5. CDR3 length: 14 residues. The CDR3 spells CASSQPTGLEKLFF. Here the CDR3 DNA reads TGCGCCAGCAGCCAACCGACAGGGCTCGAAAAACTGTTTTTT.

The chain is built from TRBV3-1 (or the pseudogene TRBV3-2) and TRBJ2-7; 13 bases fit TRBD2. The CDR3 loop spans 19 amino acids. Germline trimming cut 5 bases from V and 2 bases from J; bases unmatched to any gene: 15. CDR1 and CDR2 (germline): LGHDT, YNNKEL (reference sequence). The CDR3 is CASSGMRTSGGRSPYEQYF. The CDR3 bases are TGTGCCAGCAGCGGCATGAGGACTAGCGGGGGCCGAAGCCCCTACGAGCAGTACTTC.

This clone was seen once. The chain recombines TRBV5-6 with TRBJ1-2; possible D gene TRBD1, 5 bases. The germline gives CDR1 SGHDT, CDR2 YYEEEE. V lost 2 bases to trimming and J lost 8 bases, with 16 bases between them. This CDR3 has 14 residues. The CDR3: CASSLTGLLGGYTF. CDR3 bases: TGTGCCAGCAGCTTAACAGGCCTCCTCGGGGGCTACACCTTC.

This chain uses TRBV9 with TRBJ1-3; D perhaps matches TRBD1 (5 bases). V lost 0 bases to trimming and J lost 3 bases, with 10 bases between them. CDR1 is SGDLS and CDR2 is YYNGEE in the germline V gene. The CDR3 has 15 residues. The CDR3, as DNA: TGTGCCAGCAGCGTAGCTACGGGGGGTGGAAACACCATATATTTT. Its protein product is CASSVATGGGNTIYF. Full variable domain (missing parts from reference TRBV9 and TRBJ1-3): DSGVTQTPKHLITATGQRVTLRCSPRSGDLSVYWYQQSLDQGLQFLIQYYNGEERAKGNILERFSAQQFPDLHSELNLSSLELGDSALYFCASSVATGGGNTIYFGEGSWLTVV.

V usage is TRBV5-5 and J usage is TRBJ2-5; no definite D call. Between the trimmed V and J ends, which lost 1 base and 4 bases, there was a span of 8 bases. The germline CDR1 and CDR2 sequences are SGHKS and YYEKEE (reference sequence). This CDR3 has 13 residues. CDR3 in amino acids: CASSLKSRETQYF. CDR3 DNA sequence: TGTGCCAGCAGCTTGAAGTCTAGAGAGACCCAGTACTTC.

V is TRBV19 and J is TRBJ1-1; TRBD1 agrees at 8 bases. The germline V gene has CDR1 LNHDA and CDR2 SQIVND (reference sequence). The CDR3 sequence is 15 residues long. Trimming removed 4 bases from V and 5 bases from J; junction bases left unmatched: 9. As DNA, the CDR3 is TGTGCCAGTAGTACCCAGACAGGGGCGAGGACTGAAGCTTTCTTT. It yields the protein CASSTQTGARTEAFF. Variable domain in full (rest from reference TRBV19 and TRBJ1-1): DGGITQSPKYLFRKEGQNVTLSCEQNLNHDAMYWYRQDPGQGLRLIYYSQIVNDFQKGDIAEGYSVSREKKESFPLTVTSAQKNPTAFYLCASSTQTGARTEAFFGQGTRLTVV.

The chain has TRBV18 and TRBJ1-2; D remains unclear. The V gene lost 2 bases and the J gene lost 2 bases, with 6 bases spanning the gap. The CDR3 is 13 amino acids. Germline V CDR1 and CDR2: KGHSH, LQKENI. This chain's CDR3 is CASSPGENYGYTF. The CDR3 coding sequence is TGTGCCAGCTCACCAGGAGAAAACTATGGCTACACCTTC.

This clone was seen just once. The chain uses TRBV19 and TRBJ2-1; possibly TRBD2 for D (6 bases). The CDR3 has 14 amino acids. Trimming cost V 3 bases and J 2 bases, with 8 bases left between them. CDR1 is LNHDA, CDR2 SQIVND, per germline (reference sequence). CDR3 sequence reads: CASSIGGTYNEQFF. The CDR3 nucleotides are TGTGCCAGTAGTATCGGGGGAACCTACAATGAGCAGTTCTTC.

The chain joins TRBV7-7 to TRBJ2-2, with 10 bases that match TRBD2. The CDR3 is 15 amino acids. Trimming took 7 bases from V and 4 from J; bases not matched to a gene: 6. CDR1 and CDR2 (germline): SSHAT, FNYEAQ (reference sequence). The CDR3 reads CASTRLAGRTGELFF. In DNA, the CDR3 is TGTGCCAGCACCCGACTAGCGGGTCGCACCGGGGAGCTGTTTTTT.

The genes are TRBV30 and TRBJ1-2; possible D gene TRBD1, 6 bases. Germline CDR1 is GTSNPN and CDR2 is SVGIG (reference sequence). The CDR3 loop spans 13 amino acids. V lost 2 bases to trimming and J lost 5 bases, with 12 bases between them. CDR3 coding DNA: TGTGCCTGGAGTAGCCAGGGGAAATATGGCTACACCTTC. Translating gives CAWSSQGKYGYTF.

J is TRBJ1-3 and V is TRBV3-1 (or the pseudogene TRBV3-2); 7 nucleotides align to TRBD1. With 3 bases clipped from V and 16 bases from J, the junction kept 6 bases outside the gene matches. This CDR3 region has 11 residues. Germline CDR1 reads LGHDT; CDR2 reads YNNKEL (reference sequence). The CDR3 DNA sequence: TGTGCCAGCAGCCAGGACAGGTCGTTGTATTTT. Protein: CASSQDRSLYF.

The chain joins TRBV10-3 to TRBJ1-1; D gene ambiguous. Germline-derived CDR1 and CDR2 are ENHRY and SYGVKD. This CDR3 contains 13 residues. Trimming removed 10 bases at V and 5 bases at J, with 17 bases between. In nucleotides, the CDR3 is TGTGCCACCAAAGGACTACTGAGGACTGAAGCTTTCTTT. Amino acid sequence: CATKGLLRTEAFF.

The gene calls are TRBV5-5 and TRBJ1-2; a weak D match, TRBD1 (5 bases). V lost 0 bases and J 5 bases, leaving 14 bases between the germline ends. This CDR3 has 15 amino acids. Germline V gene lookup returns CDR1 SGHKS and CDR2 YYEKEE (reference sequence). The CDR3 loop is CASSLVADRGYGYTF. CDR3 DNA sequence: TGTGCCAGCAGCTTGGTAGCAGATCGGGGGTATGGCTACACCTTC.

The rearrangement joins TRBV5-1 to TRBJ2-1; TRBD2 agrees at 8 bases. V lost 0 bases to trimming and J lost 15 bases; unmatched junction nucleotides: 11. The V gene's germline CDR1 is SGHRS and CDR2 YFSETQ. CDR3 length: 14 residues. The CDR3 protein is CASSLVGTSALPFF. The CDR3 nucleotides are TGCGCCAGCAGCTTGGTAGGGACTAGTGCCCTGCCGTTCTTC. The full variable domain, its missing parts supplied by reference TRBV5-1 and TRBJ2-1, is KAGVTQTPRYLIKTRGQQVTLSCSPISGHRSVSWYQQTPGQGLQFLFEYFSETQRNKGNFPGRFSGRQFSNSRSEMNVSTLELGDSALYLCASSLVGTSALPFFGPGTRLTVL.

The genes are TRBV7-2 and TRBJ2-7; 11 bases match TRBD2. The junction had 7 bases not matched to a gene; V was cut back by 6 bases and J by 3 bases. The CDR3 has 15 residues. Germline V gene sequence: CDR1 SGHTA, CDR2 FQGNSA. The CDR3 is CASRLGLAAIYEQYF. The CDR3 nucleotides are TGTGCCAGCAGATTGGGACTAGCGGCTATCTACGAGCAGTACTTC.